The 12 T cell receptor beta chains below were found in one sample sequenced in a study of blood T cell repertoires in COVID-19. TCRdb keeps only in-frame clones here, not all; method: immunoSEQ multiplex PCR. Here the sample spans a few hundred thousand clones, around 90% being singletons. Sequencing was done on a sample of peripheral blood. The receptor set was obtained from a man aged 18 to 30 with COVID-19, enrolled during active disease.

The chain combines TRBV11-2 with TRBJ1-2; no definite D call. This CDR3 has 13 residues. Trimming took off 1 base at V and 1 base at J, with 4 bases between the two ends. Per germline, CDR1 SGHAT and CDR2 FQNNGV. The CDR3 region is CASSLGSNYGYTF. The DNA of the CDR3 is TGTGCCAGCAGCTTAGGCAGTAACTATGGCTACACCTTC.

The genes are TRBV12-1 and TRBJ2-2; the table's TRBD2 call for D was not verified on the DNA. TRBV12-1 is classified as a pseudogene. This CDR3 has 14 amino acids. CDR3 coding DNA: TGTGCCAGCAGCTTCCCTACGAACACCGGGGAGCTGTTTTTT. Residues: CASSFPTNTGELFF.

The J gene is TRBJ1-4, the V gene TRBV7-2; TRBD1 aligns across 10 bases. Germline CDR1 and CDR2: SGHTA and FQGNSA. The V and J ends lost 0 bases and 6 bases, in that order; junction bases with no gene match: 7. CDR3 length equals 17 residues. This chain's CDR3 is CASSLAPPGTGDEKLFF. The CDR3 DNA reads as TGTGCCAGCAGCTTAGCCCCTCCCGGGACAGGGGATGAAAAACTGTTTTTT. The full variable domain, with the rest looked up from reference TRBV7-2 and TRBJ1-4, is GAGVSQSPSNKVTEKGKDVELRCDPISGHTALYWYRQSLGQGLEFLIYFQGNSAPDKSGLPSDRFSAERTGGSVSTLTIQRTQQEDSAVYLCASSLAPPGTGDEKLFFGSGTQLSVL.

V is TRBV10-3 and J is TRBJ2-7; 8 positions match TRBD1. CDR3 length: 13 amino acids. Germline-derived CDR1 and CDR2 are ENHRY and SYGVKD. The J segment lost 6 bases and the V segment lost 6 bases, leaving 7 bases of the junction unmatched. The CDR3 protein is CAIRRTGKGEQYF. The DNA for the CDR3 is TGTGCCATCAGAAGGACAGGGAAGGGCGAGCAGTACTTC.

V gene TRBV10-1 combines with J gene TRBJ2-5; 7 bases are shared with TRBD1. Trimming removed 5 bases from V and 2 bases from J; junction bases left unmatched: 5. The CDR3 totals 14 residues. Germline CDR1 WNHNN, CDR2 SYGVQD (reference sequence). The CDR3 DNA is TGCGCCAGCAGTCCCGGGACAGCGCAAGAGACCCAGTACTTC. As protein: CASSPGTAQETQYF.

V gene TRBV6-5 combines with J gene TRBJ2-5; D may be TRBD2 (6 bases). This CDR3 comprises 14 residues. Germline values: CDR1 MNHEY, CDR2 SVGAGI. Trimming removed 6 bases at V and 3 bases at J, with 14 bases between. The CDR3 DNA sequence: TGTGCCAGCAGCGGGAGATACTTAGAAGAGACCCAGTACTTC. This translates into CASSGRYLEETQYF.

J is TRBJ1-1 and V is TRBV19; TRBD1 matches at 11 bases. Germline V CDR1 and CDR2: LNHDA, SQIVND (reference sequence). The V and J ends lost 4 bases and 7 bases, in that order; junction bases with no gene match: 5. The CDR3 is 14 amino acids. CDR3 amino acids: CASSNRDRGVEAFF. The DNA for the CDR3 is TGTGCCAGTAGTAACCGGGACAGGGGGGTTGAAGCTTTCTTT.

The gene calls are TRBV10-1 and TRBJ2-2, with a possible D match to TRBD1 (5 bases). This CDR3 has 13 residues. Trimming removed 4 bases from V and 6 bases from J, with 9 bases in between. The germline V gene has CDR1 WNHNN and CDR2 SYGVQD (reference sequence). In DNA, the CDR3 is TGCGCCAGCAGTGGGGGCGTCCCCGGGGAGCTGTTTTTT. It translates to CASSGGVPGELFF.

This clone has only one observation. The chain employs TRBV27 and TRBJ2-6; the D is unclear. This CDR3 is built from 14 residues. V lost 5 bases to trimming and J lost 0 bases, with 5 bases between them. From germline, CDR1 is MNHEY and CDR2 SMNVEV (reference sequence). CDR3 sequence: CASSPDSGANVLTF. The CDR3 DNA reads as TGTGCCAGCAGTCCAGACTCTGGGGCCAACGTCCTGACTTTC. Looking up the rest from reference TRBV27 and TRBJ2-6 gives the full variable domain: EAQVTQNPRYLITVTGKKLTVTCSQNMNHEYMSWYRQDPGLGLRQIYYSMNVEVTDKGDVPEGYKVSRKEKRNFPLILESPSPNQTSLYFCASSPDSGANVLTFGAGSRLTVL.

In the case of this clone: Its ends do not fully match the called genes, so a read error is possible. The V and J genes are TRBV7-8 and TRBJ2-2, with 11 bases lining up with TRBD2. Per the germline V gene, CDR1 is SGHVS and CDR2 is FQNEAQ. This CDR3 spans 20 amino acids. Here the CDR3 DNA reads TGTGCTAGCAGCTCCCTTGCCAGGGTAGCGGGAGGGTACAGCACCGGGGAGCTGTTTTTT. Encoded protein: CASSSLARVAGGYSTGELFF.

In its sample, this clone was seen once. Other DNA sequences in the sample encode the same CDR3. This chain's CDR3 is CASSIGQGSPLHF. The CDR3 DNA sequence: TGTGCCAGTAGTATAGGGCAGGGATCACCCCTCCACTTT. The chain links TRBV19 to TRBJ1-6; D may be TRBD1 (5 bases). Trimming took 1 base from V and 10 from J, leaving 8 bases between them. The CDR3 spans 13 residues. The germline V gene encodes CDR1 LNHDA and CDR2 SQIVND (reference sequence).

This rearrangement joins TRBV4-1 to TRBJ1-3; maybe TRBD1 (5 bases). Trimming left V 0 bases short and J 3 bases short, with 9 bases between. CDR1 is MGHRA and CDR2 is YSYEKL in the germline V gene. The CDR3 totals 15 residues. CDR3 bases: TGCGCCAGCAGCCAAGACGGGGGTGGTGGAAACACCATATATTTT. Translation gives CASSQDGGGGNTIYF.